This T cell receptor beta chain stems from a study of early T cells in non-severe SARS-CoV-2 infection. As for the study in general: Unsorted whole blood bulk RNA was sequenced, with unpaired chains.

This clonotype showed up many times. As yet, its antigen is unknown. Tagging with unique molecular identifiers was applied to individual cDNA molecules. In TCRdb, the 5' RACE reads were re-called with MiXCR into one record per CDR3 protein. The data contain around 19,000 distinct CDR3 sequences, under 7.5% of them seen just once; the ten biggest clones take up roughly 6.3%. Study-wide results and caveats: Using VDJdb, the matching emphasized anti-spike CD8 responses while missing private and CD4 specificities.

The CDR3 length is 13 residues. Germline V lookup: CDR1 DFQATT, CDR2 SNEGSKA (reference sequence). V was shortened by 2 bases and J by 3 bases, with 11 bases between the two germline ends. This chain joins TRBV20-1 and TRBJ2-7; D remains unclear. The sequencing input was whole blood. The clonotype originates from an adult who was a healthcare worker with PCR-confirmed SARS-CoV-2 infection or an uninfected control (not recorded which). The CDR3 DNA sequence: TGCAGTGCTAGAAAATTCCCGCTCTACGAGCAGTACTTC. Its protein product is CSARKFPLYEQYF.